This is a list of T cell receptor beta chains from one sample in a study of blood T cell repertoires in COVID-19. TCRdb keeps only in-frame clones here, not all; method: immunoSEQ multiplex PCR. The sample yields roughly 190,000 clones, less than 90% seen once. Sample: PBMCs or T cells enriched from blood (not recorded which). All receptors come from a woman aged 25 to 45 who had been exposed to COVID-19. Each CDR3 is given with its conserved first and last residue. The D gene is left open where the match is weak. Clone size appears in some rows only: once, few, many, or a class for an expanded clone.

-	TRBV5-4	TRBJ1-4	TRBD1	15	TGTGCCAGCAGCTCGACGGGACAGATAAATGAAAAACTGTTTTTT	CASSSTGQINEKLFF
-	TRBV19	TRBJ2-7	TRBD1	15	TGTGCCAGTAGTATCCACCGGGACAGGGACTACGAGCAGTACTTC	CASSIHRDRDYEQYF
-	TRBV6-2/TRBV6-3	TRBJ1-2	-	15	TGTGCCAGCAGTTACTCGAAACGGACAGTGTATGGCTACACCTTC	CASSYSKRTVYGYTF
-	TRBV5-4	TRBJ1-3	-	14	TGTGCCAGCAGCTTACGGGGCTCTGGAAACACCATATATTTT	CASSLRGSGNTIYF
-	TRBV19	TRBJ2-1	-	14	TGTGCCAGTAGTATTCGGGATCTGAGAAGTGAGCAGTTCTTC	CASSIRDLRSEQFF
-	TRBV11-2	TRBJ2-3	-	15	TGTGCCAGCAGCTTTTCTGGGGGGTATGGTGGTACGCAGTATTTT	CASSFSGGYGGTQYF
-	TRBV13	TRBJ2-7	TRBD2	16	TGTGCCAGCAGCCCTCCCTCGGCGGGGGGCGCCTACGAGCAGTACTTC	CASSPPSAGGAYEQYF
few	TRBV7-9	TRBJ2-1	-	17	TGTGCCAGCAGCCCCCGTGTTGGGGCAGCGCTCTACAATGAGCAGTTCTTC	CASSPRVGAALYNEQFF
-	TRBV5-1	TRBJ2-5	TRBD1	15	TGCGCCAGCAGCTCGGGACAGGGGGGAGGAGAGACCCAGTACTTC	CASSSGQGGGETQYF
-	TRBV12-3/TRBV12-4	TRBJ1-4	-	13	TGTGCCAGCAGCTCGACCGGAGGTGAAAAACTGTTTTTT	CASSSTGGEKLFF